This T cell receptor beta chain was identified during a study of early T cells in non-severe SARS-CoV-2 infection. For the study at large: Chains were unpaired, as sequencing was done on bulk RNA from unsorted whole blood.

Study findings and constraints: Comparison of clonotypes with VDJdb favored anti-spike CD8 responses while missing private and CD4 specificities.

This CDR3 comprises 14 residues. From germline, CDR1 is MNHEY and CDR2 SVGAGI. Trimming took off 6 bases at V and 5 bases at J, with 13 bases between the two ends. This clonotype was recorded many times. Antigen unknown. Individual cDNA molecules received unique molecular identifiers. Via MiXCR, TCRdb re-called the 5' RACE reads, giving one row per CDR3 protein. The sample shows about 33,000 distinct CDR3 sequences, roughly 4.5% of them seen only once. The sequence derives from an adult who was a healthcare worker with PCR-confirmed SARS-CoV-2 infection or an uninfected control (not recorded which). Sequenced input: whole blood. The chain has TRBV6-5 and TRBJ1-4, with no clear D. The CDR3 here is CASRPGPGNEKLFF. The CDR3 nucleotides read TGTGCCAGCAGACCGGGCCCGGGAAATGAAAAACTGTTTTTT.